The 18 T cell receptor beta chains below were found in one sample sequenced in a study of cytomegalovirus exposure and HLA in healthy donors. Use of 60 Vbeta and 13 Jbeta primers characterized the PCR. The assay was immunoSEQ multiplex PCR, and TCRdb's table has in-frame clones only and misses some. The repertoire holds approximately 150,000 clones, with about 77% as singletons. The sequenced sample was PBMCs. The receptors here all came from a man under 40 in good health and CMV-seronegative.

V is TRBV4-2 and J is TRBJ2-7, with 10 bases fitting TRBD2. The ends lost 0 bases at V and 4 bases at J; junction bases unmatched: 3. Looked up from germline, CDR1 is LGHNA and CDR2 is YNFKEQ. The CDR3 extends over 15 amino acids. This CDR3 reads CASSQETSGTYEQYF. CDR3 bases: TGTGCCAGCAGCCAAGAAACTAGCGGGACATACGAGCAGTACTTC.

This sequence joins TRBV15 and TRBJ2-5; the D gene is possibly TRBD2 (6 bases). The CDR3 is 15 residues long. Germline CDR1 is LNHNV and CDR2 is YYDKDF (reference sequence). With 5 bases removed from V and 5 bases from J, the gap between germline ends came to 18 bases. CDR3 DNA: TGTGCCACCAGCCCCGGCTACGGGGGAGTCGAGACCCAGTACTTC. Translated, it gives CATSPGYGGVETQYF.

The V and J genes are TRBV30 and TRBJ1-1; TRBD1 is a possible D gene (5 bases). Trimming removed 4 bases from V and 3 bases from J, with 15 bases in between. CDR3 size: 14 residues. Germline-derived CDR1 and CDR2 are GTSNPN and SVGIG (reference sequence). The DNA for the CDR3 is TGTGCCTGGACTTGGGGCAGGACGTACACTGAAGCTTTCTTT. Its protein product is CAWTWGRTYTEAFF.

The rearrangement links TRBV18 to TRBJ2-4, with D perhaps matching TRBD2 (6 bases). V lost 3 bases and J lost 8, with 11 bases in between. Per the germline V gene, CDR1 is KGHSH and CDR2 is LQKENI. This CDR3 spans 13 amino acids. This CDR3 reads CASSPLREDIQYF. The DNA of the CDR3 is TGTGCCAGCTCACCCTTGAGGGAGGACATTCAGTACTTC.

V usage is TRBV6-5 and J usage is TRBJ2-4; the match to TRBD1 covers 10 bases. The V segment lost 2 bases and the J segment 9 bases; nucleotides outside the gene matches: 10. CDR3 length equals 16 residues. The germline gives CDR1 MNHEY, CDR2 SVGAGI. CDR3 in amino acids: CASSYGQGDYRSIQYF. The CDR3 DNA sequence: TGTGCCAGCAGTTACGGACAGGGGGACTATAGGAGCATTCAGTACTTC.

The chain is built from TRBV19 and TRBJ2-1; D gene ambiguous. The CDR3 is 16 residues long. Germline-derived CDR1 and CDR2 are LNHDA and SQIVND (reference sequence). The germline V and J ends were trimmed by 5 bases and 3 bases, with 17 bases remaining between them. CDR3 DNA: TGTGCCAGTAGTCGGTCAGACACCTTACTCTACAATGAGCAGTTCTTC. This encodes CASSRSDTLLYNEQFF.

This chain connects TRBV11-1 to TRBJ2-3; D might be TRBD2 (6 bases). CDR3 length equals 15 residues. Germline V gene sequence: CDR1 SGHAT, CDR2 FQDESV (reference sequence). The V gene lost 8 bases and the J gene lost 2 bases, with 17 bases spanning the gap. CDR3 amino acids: CASAGSPPATDTQYF. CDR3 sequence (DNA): TGTGCCAGCGCGGGGTCTCCCCCCGCCACAGATACGCAGTATTTT.

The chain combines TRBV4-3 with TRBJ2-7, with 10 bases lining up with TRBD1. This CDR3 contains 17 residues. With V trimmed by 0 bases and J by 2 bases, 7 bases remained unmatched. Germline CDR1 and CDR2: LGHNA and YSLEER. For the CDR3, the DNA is TGCGCCAGCAGCCAAGATCCCCGACAGGGGGCCACCTACGAGCAGTACTTC. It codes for CASSQDPRQGATYEQYF.

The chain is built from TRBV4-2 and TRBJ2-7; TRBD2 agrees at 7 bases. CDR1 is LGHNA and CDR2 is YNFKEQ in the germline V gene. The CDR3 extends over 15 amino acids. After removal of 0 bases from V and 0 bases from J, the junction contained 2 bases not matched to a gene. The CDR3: CASSQDAGDSYEQYF. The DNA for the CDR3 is TGTGCCAGCAGCCAAGACGCGGGAGACTCCTACGAGCAGTACTTC.

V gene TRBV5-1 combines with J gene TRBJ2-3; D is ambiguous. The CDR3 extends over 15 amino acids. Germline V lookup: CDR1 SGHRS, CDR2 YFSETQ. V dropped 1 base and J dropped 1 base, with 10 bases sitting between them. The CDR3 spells CASSLFLDGTDTQYF. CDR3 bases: TGCGCCAGCAGCTTGTTCCTAGACGGCACAGATACGCAGTATTTT.

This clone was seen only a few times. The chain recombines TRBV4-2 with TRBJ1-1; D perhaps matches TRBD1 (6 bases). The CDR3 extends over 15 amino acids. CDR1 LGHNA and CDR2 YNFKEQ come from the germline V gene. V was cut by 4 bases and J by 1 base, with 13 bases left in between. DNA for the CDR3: TGTGCCAGCAGCCTCCTCCCGACAGGGAACACTGAAGCTTTCTTT. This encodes CASSLLPTGNTEAFF.

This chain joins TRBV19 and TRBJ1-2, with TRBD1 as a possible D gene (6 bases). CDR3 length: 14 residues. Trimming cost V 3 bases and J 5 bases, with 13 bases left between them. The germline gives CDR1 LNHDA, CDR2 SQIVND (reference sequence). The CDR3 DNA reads TGTGCCAGTAGTATTCGGGGGGCATTTTATGGCTACACCTTC. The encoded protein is CASSIRGAFYGYTF.

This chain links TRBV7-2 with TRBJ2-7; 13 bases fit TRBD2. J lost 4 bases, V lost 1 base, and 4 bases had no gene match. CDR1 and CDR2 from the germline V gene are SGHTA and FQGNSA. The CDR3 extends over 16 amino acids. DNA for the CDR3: TGTGCCAGCAGCTTAGATGGACTAGCGGGGGAATACGAGCAGTACTTC. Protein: CASSLDGLAGEYEQYF.

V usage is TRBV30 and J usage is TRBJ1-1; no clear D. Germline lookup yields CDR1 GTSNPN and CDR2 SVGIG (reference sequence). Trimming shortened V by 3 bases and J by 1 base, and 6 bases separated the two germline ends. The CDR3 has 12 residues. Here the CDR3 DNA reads TGTGCCTGGAGGGCAGGGAACACTGAAGCTTTCTTT. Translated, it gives CAWRAGNTEAFF.

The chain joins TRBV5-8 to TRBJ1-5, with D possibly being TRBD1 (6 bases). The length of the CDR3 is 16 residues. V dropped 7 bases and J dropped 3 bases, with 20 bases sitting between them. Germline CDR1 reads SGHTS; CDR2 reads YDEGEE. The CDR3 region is CASASRARGLNQPQHF. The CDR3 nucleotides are TGTGCCAGCGCCTCGAGGGCCAGGGGCCTCAATCAGCCCCAGCATTTT.

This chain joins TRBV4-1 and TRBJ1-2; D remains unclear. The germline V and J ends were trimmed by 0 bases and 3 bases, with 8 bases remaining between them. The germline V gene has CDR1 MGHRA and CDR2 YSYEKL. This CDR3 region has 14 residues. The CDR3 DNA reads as TGCGCCAGCAGCCAAGAAAAACTGTACTATGGCTACACCTTC. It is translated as CASSQEKLYYGYTF.

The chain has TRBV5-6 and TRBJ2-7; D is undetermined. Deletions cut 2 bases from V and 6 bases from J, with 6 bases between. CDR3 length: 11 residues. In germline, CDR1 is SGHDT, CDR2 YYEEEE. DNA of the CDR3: TGTGCCAGCAGCTTAGCCGTCGAGCAGTACTTC. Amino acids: CASSLAVEQYF. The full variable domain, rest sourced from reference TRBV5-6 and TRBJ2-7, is DAGVTQSPTHLIKTRGQQVTLRCSPKSGHDTVSWYQQALGQGPQFIFQYYEEEERQRGNFPDRFSGHQFPNYSSELNVNALLLGDSALYLCASSLAVEQYFGPGTRLTVT.

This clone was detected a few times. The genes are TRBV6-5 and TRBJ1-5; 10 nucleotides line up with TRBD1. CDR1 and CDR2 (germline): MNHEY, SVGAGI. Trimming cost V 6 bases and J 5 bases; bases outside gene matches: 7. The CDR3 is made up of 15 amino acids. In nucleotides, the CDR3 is TGTGCCAGCAGCACAACCGGGACAGGGGATCAGCCCCAGCATTTT. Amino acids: CASSTTGTGDQPQHF.